These 32 T cell receptor beta chains were sequenced from one sample in a study of graft-versus-host responses after intestinal transplantation. The repertoire was sequenced with immunoSEQ multiplex PCR; TCRdb's copy has only in-frame clones and lacks some. This repertoire shows tens of thousands of clones, almost 85% found once; its top ten account for roughly 1%. What these receptors recognize is not known. This sample comprised unstimulated CD8+ T cells sorted from spleen or lymph node cells, obtained before transplant. These TCRs come from a human donor who was the organ donor for an intestinal transplant.

The chain has TRBV10-3 and TRBJ2-7; 8 bases align to TRBD2. Trimming at V came to 3 bases and at J to 6 bases, leaving 13 bases not matched to a gene. CDR1 is ENHRY, CDR2 SYGVKD, per germline. This CDR3 region has 16 residues. The CDR3 sequence: CAISDPPGTSLFEQYF. The DNA of the CDR3 is TGTGCCATCAGTGACCCTCCCGGGACTAGTCTTTTCGAGCAGTACTTC.

This rearrangement joins TRBV5-1 to TRBJ1-1, with 7 bases aligning to TRBD1. Germline assignment: CDR1 SGHRS and CDR2 YFSETQ. The CDR3 covers 16 residues. V lost 2 bases, J lost 0 bases, and 7 bases stayed unmatched. CDR3 in amino acids: CASSFTGAWVNTEAFF. The CDR3 bases are TGCGCCAGCAGCTTCACAGGGGCATGGGTGAACACTGAAGCTTTCTTT. Full variable domain (rest looked up from reference TRBV5-1 and TRBJ1-1): KAGVTQTPRYLIKTRGQQVTLSCSPISGHRSVSWYQQTPGQGLQFLFEYFSETQRNKGNFPGRFSGRQFSNSRSEMNVSTLELGDSALYLCASSFTGAWVNTEAFFGQGTRLTVV.

The CDR3 DNA reads TGTGCCAGTCCCACAGACAGGGGAGGCAGCTACACCTTC. Translated: CASPTDRGGSYTF. This rearrangement joins TRBV19 to TRBJ1-2, with 8 bases fitting TRBD1. J gave up 9 bases and V 8 bases, and 11 bases lay outside the gene matches. The CDR3 is made up of 13 amino acids. Per the germline V gene, CDR1 is LNHDA and CDR2 is SQIVND (reference sequence).

The V and J genes are TRBV9 and TRBJ2-5; D is undetermined. With the DNA end fitting TRBJ2-7 better, the J assignment may be wrong. Germline lookup yields CDR1 SGDLS and CDR2 YYNGEE. CDR3 size: 13 residues. CDR3 nucleotides: TGTGCCAGCAGCCTGCGGCAGGCTAGCGAGCAGTACTTC. Translated, it gives CASSLRQASEQYF.

The CDR3 sequence is CASSVTGSTYEQYF. The CDR3 DNA reads as TGTGCCAGCAGCGTAACGGGATCGACCTACGAGCAGTACTTC. The chain links TRBV9 to TRBJ2-7; D is possibly TRBD2 (5 bases). The CDR3 is 14 residues long. Looked up from germline, CDR1 is SGDLS and CDR2 is YYNGEE. The V gene lost 1 base and the J gene lost 2 bases, with 10 bases spanning the gap. The full variable domain, completed using reference TRBV9 and TRBJ2-7, is DSGVTQTPKHLITATGQRVTLRCSPRSGDLSVYWYQQSLDQGLQFLIQYYNGEERAKGNILERFSAQQFPDLHSELNLSSLELGDSALYFCASSVTGSTYEQYFGPGTRLTVT.

The gene calls are TRBV28 and TRBJ2-5, with 11 bases aligning to TRBD2. V shed 6 bases and J 4 bases; nucleotides not matched to a gene: 10. Germline assignment: CDR1 MDHEN and CDR2 SYDVKM. CDR3 length: 16 residues. The CDR3 sequence is CASSPFSGRAGETQYF. The CDR3 bases are TGTGCCAGCAGCCCCTTTAGCGGGAGGGCCGGAGAGACCCAGTACTTC.

V and J are TRBV21-1 and TRBJ2-1. TRBV21-1 is noted as a pseudogene. CDR3 size: 17 residues. This CDR3 is CATDRRDPEEAYNEQFF. CDR3 DNA sequence: TGTGCCACCGACCGACGGGACCCCGAGGAAGCATACAATGAGCAGTTCTTC.

The V and J genes are TRBV7-9 and TRBJ2-1; D perhaps matches TRBD2 (6 bases). There are 17 residues in the CDR3. The germline V gene has CDR1 SEHNR and CDR2 FQNEAQ (reference sequence). V gave up 5 bases and J gave up 2 bases, with 19 bases separating them. CDR3 sequence (DNA): TGTGCCAGCAGCACGGTCGTGGCGGGGAACACCTACAATGAGCAGTTCTTC. It encodes CASSTVVAGNTYNEQFF.

Concerning this clone: Other nucleotide sequences from this sample produce the same CDR3. In DNA form, the CDR3 reads TGTGCCAGCAGCGTAGGCGCGGGAGGGGCCTACGAGCAGTACTTC. Its protein product is CASSVGAGGAYEQYF. The rearrangement links TRBV9 to TRBJ2-7, with 9 nucleotides matching TRBD2. V shed 0 bases, J shed 2 bases, and the junction held 3 bases outside the gene matches. Germline V lookup: CDR1 SGDLS, CDR2 YYNGEE. The CDR3 extends over 15 amino acids. The whole variable domain, remainder taken from reference TRBV9 and TRBJ2-7, is DSGVTQTPKHLITATGQRVTLRCSPRSGDLSVYWYQQSLDQGLQFLIQYYNGEERAKGNILERFSAQQFPDLHSELNLSSLELGDSALYFCASSVGAGGAYEQYFGPGTRLTVT.

This chain uses TRBV27 with TRBJ2-2; the D gene is possibly TRBD2 (7 bases). With 2 bases removed from V and 6 bases from J, the gap between germline ends came to 22 bases. The germline gives CDR1 MNHEY, CDR2 SMNVEV (reference sequence). The CDR3 spans 18 residues. The CDR3 loop reads CASSLRPQVGGPPGELFF. Written as DNA, the CDR3 is TGTGCCAGCAGTTTAAGGCCACAGGTGGGGGGGCCGCCCGGGGAGCTGTTTTTT.

This clone has more than one count but fewer than ten. The chain employs TRBV5-1 and TRBJ2-7; D is perhaps TRBD1 (5 bases). The V gene's germline CDR1 is SGHRS and CDR2 YFSETQ. This CDR3 is built from 14 residues. V lost 0 bases, J lost 3 bases, and 10 bases lay in between. CDR3 in DNA: TGCGCCAGCAGCTTGGAAGGGGCCCACTACGAGCAGTACTTC. Translation gives CASSLEGAHYEQYF.

A few counts support this clone. The chain is built from TRBV2 and TRBJ2-2; D may be TRBD2 (5 bases). Trimming left V 4 bases short and J 3 bases short, with 9 bases between. Germline values: CDR1 SNHLY, CDR2 FYNNEI. This CDR3 is 14 amino acids long. CDR3 sequence reads: CASSGGLDTGELFF. DNA for the CDR3: TGTGCCAGCAGTGGAGGGTTAGACACCGGGGAGCTGTTTTTT.

The chain carries TRBV27 and TRBJ2-2, with 9 bases matching TRBD1. With V trimmed by 1 base and J by 6 bases, 9 bases remained unmatched. Germline CDR1 and CDR2: MNHEY and SMNVEV (reference sequence). This CDR3 comprises 17 residues. CDR3 region: CASSLFSWGQGPGELFF. DNA of the CDR3: TGTGCCAGCAGTTTATTTTCTTGGGGACAGGGCCCCGGGGAGCTGTTTTTT.

This clone has only one observation. V gene TRBV25-1 combines with J gene TRBJ2-1, with a possible D match to TRBD1 (5 bases). Germline V gene data show CDR1 as MGHDK and CDR2 as SYGVNS. V lost 8 bases and J 7 bases, leaving 18 bases between the germline ends. The CDR3 has 14 amino acids. CDR3 coding DNA: TGTGCCAGCTCATACCCTGGGGCAGGGAATGAGCAGTTCTTC. Protein product: CASSYPGAGNEQFF.

J is TRBJ2-7 and V is TRBV27, with D unclear. V was clipped by 5 bases and J by 1 base, with 12 bases between them. Looked up from germline, CDR1 is MNHEY and CDR2 is SMNVEV (reference sequence). The CDR3 is 14 residues long. The CDR3 nucleotides are TGTGCCAGCAGTCTCCACGGCCCATCCTACGAGCAGTACTTC. It translates to CASSLHGPSYEQYF.

The sample holds a few counts of this clone. The V gene is TRBV5-4, the J gene TRBJ2-5; 11 bases fit TRBD2. The germline V gene encodes CDR1 SGHNT and CDR2 YYREEE (reference sequence). Trimming removed 0 bases from V and 1 base from J; junction bases left unmatched: 5. The CDR3 is made up of 17 amino acids. The CDR3 protein is CASSLGILAGGQETQYF. The CDR3 nucleotides are TGTGCCAGCAGCTTGGGGATCCTAGCGGGGGGCCAAGAGACCCAGTACTTC.

V usage is TRBV6-5 and J usage is TRBJ1-2; D call uncertain. Germline CDR1 MNHEY, CDR2 SVGAGI. The CDR3 consists of 14 residues. Trimming stripped 5 bases from V and 6 bases from J, with 16 bases between. The chain's CDR3 is CASSEWKAGDGYTF. The CDR3 bases are TGTGCCAGCAGTGAATGGAAAGCCGGCGATGGCTACACCTTC.

This clone was observed a handful of times. The gene calls are TRBV27 and TRBJ2-1; TRBD1 aligns across 9 bases. Germline V lookup: CDR1 MNHEY, CDR2 SMNVEV (reference sequence). Trimming cost V 5 bases and J 6 bases; bases outside gene matches: 5. The CDR3 runs 14 residues. For the CDR3, the DNA is TGTGCCAGCAGTGACGACAGGGGGGTCAATGAGCAGTTCTTC. Its protein is CASSDDRGVNEQFF.

The chain uses TRBV11-2 and TRBJ2-2; 9 bases match TRBD1. The CDR3 spans 18 residues. J was trimmed by 7 bases and V by 5 bases; bases with no gene match: 17. CDR1 and CDR2 (germline): SGHAT, FQNNGV. CDR3 coding DNA: TGTGCCAGCAGCCTAACCGATTTGCGGGACAGGGATCACGGGGAGCTGTTTTTT. It yields the protein CASSLTDLRDRDHGELFF. Filled out from reference TRBV11-2 and TRBJ2-2, the complete variable domain reads EAGVAQSPRYKIIEKRQSVAFWCNPISGHATLYWYQQILGQGPKLLIQFQNNGVVDDSQLPKDRFSAERLKGVDSTLKIQPAKLEDSAVYLCASSLTDLRDRDHGELFFGEGSRLTVL.

The chain has TRBV27 and TRBJ1-1, with 7 bases that match TRBD1. The CDR3 has 12 residues. The junction had 3 bases not matched to a gene; V was cut back by 6 bases and J by 5 bases. The germline CDR1 and CDR2 sequences are MNHEY and SMNVEV (reference sequence). The CDR3 nucleotides are TGTGCCAGCAGCGCAGGGGGAACTGAAGCTTTCTTT. Translation: CASSAGGTEAFF.

There are a few counts of this clone. The chain links TRBV2 to TRBJ2-7; D is unclear. Germline V lookup: CDR1 SNHLY, CDR2 FYNNEI. V lost 3 bases and J lost 6, with 6 bases in between. The CDR3 length is 11 residues. For the CDR3, the DNA is TGTGCCAGCAGTGATGGGCTCGAGCAGTACTTC. Its translation: CASSDGLEQYF.

The CDR3 spells CASSSGTGPYYEQYF. CDR3 DNA sequence: TGTGCCAGCAGTTCTGGGACAGGGCCCTACTACGAGCAGTACTTC. The J gene is TRBJ2-7, the V gene TRBV7-9, with 9 bases that match TRBD1. Per the germline V gene, CDR1 is SEHNR and CDR2 is FQNEAQ (reference sequence). This CDR3 region has 15 residues. The junction had 9 bases not matched to a gene; V was cut back by 6 bases and J by 3 bases.

This clone was detected once. The chain is built from TRBV5-1 and TRBJ2-1, with D possibly called TRBD1 or TRBD2 (5 bases each). Germline CDR1 reads SGHRS; CDR2 reads YFSETQ. The CDR3 consists of 13 residues. V was shortened by 5 bases and J by 8 bases, with 14 bases between the two germline ends. The CDR3 DNA reads as TGCGCCAGCAGTCCGGTCGGGGACGATGAGCAGTTCTTC. Translated, it gives CASSPVGDDEQFF.

This rearrangement joins TRBV4-1 to TRBJ2-2; 7 bases map to TRBD1. The germline V gene has CDR1 MGHRA and CDR2 YSYEKL. V lost 1 base, J lost 1 base, and 3 bases stayed unmatched. The CDR3 sequence is 16 residues long. This CDR3 is CASSQAGTVNTGELFF. CDR3 sequence (DNA): TGCGCCAGCAGCCAAGCCGGGACAGTGAACACCGGGGAGCTGTTTTTT.

The gene calls are TRBV5-4 and TRBJ1-2; possibly TRBD1 for D (5 bases). Trimming removed 3 bases at V and 6 bases at J, with 18 bases between. This CDR3 is 15 amino acids long. The germline V gene encodes CDR1 SGHNT and CDR2 YYREEE (reference sequence). The CDR3 is CASSSEEGRMDGYTF. CDR3 in DNA: TGTGCCAGCAGCTCGGAAGAGGGGAGAATGGATGGCTACACCTTC.

The count of this clone is one. The V call is TRBV4-1, the J call TRBJ2-1; D unclear. The CDR3 totals 12 residues. Trimming took off 0 bases at V and 13 bases at J, with 10 bases between the two ends. Germline V lookup: CDR1 MGHRA, CDR2 YSYEKL. The CDR3 bases are TGCGCCAGCAGCCAAGATCAGTTGGAACAGTTCTTC. It is translated as CASSQDQLEQFF.

The J gene is TRBJ2-7, the V gene TRBV2; D ambiguous. Deletions cut 8 bases from V and 4 bases from J, with 9 bases between. Looked up from germline, CDR1 is SNHLY and CDR2 is FYNNEI. The CDR3 totals 11 residues. CDR3 sequence: CASGPTYEQYF. DNA of the CDR3: TGTGCCAGCGGACCCACTTACGAGCAGTACTTC.

This chain connects TRBV19 to TRBJ2-1; weak D call: TRBD1 (6 bases). V was pared by 6 bases and J by 4 bases, with 16 bases between. Germline V lookup: CDR1 LNHDA, CDR2 SQIVND (reference sequence). The CDR3 consists of 15 residues. CDR3 sequence (DNA): TGTGCCAGTAGCCTAGGTGGGGGCCCTTACAATGAGCAGTTCTTC. Translating it yields CASSLGGGPYNEQFF. Full variable domain (missing parts from reference TRBV19 and TRBJ2-1): DGGITQSPKYLFRKEGQNVTLSCEQNLNHDAMYWYRQDPGQGLRLIYYSQIVNDFQKGDIAEGYSVSREKKESFPLTVTSAQKNPTAFYLCASSLGGGPYNEQFFGPGTRLTVL.

V is TRBV27 and J is TRBJ2-3; 12 nucleotides line up with TRBD2. Trimming removed 5 bases from V and 3 bases from J; junction bases left unmatched: 6. Germline values: CDR1 MNHEY, CDR2 SMNVEV (reference sequence). The CDR3 is 16 residues long. The DNA of the CDR3 is TGTGCCAGCAGTCCGTGGACTAGCGGGGTAACAGATACGCAGTATTTT. Amino acid sequence: CASSPWTSGVTDTQYF.

The chain couples TRBV19 to TRBJ2-7; the match to TRBD2 covers 10 bases. There are 17 residues in the CDR3. The junction had 15 bases not matched to a gene; V was cut back by 5 bases and J by 5 bases. From germline, CDR1 is LNHDA and CDR2 SQIVND (reference sequence). CDR3 protein: CASSSGTTSGTVDEQYF. The CDR3 region has the DNA TGTGCCAGTAGTTCCGGGACAACTAGCGGGACGGTCGACGAGCAGTACTTC.

The chain has TRBV10-1 and TRBJ2-6; D gene uncertain. CDR1 is WNHNN and CDR2 is SYGVQD in the germline V gene (reference sequence). The ends were cut back, 4 bases at V and 5 bases at J, with 18 bases in the middle. This CDR3 spans 17 amino acids. The CDR3 reads CASSGHIAQSRANVLTF. The CDR3 DNA reads as TGCGCCAGCAGTGGACATATCGCACAAAGTCGGGCCAACGTCCTGACTTTC.

This rearrangement joins TRBV7-9 to TRBJ2-5; perhaps TRBD2 as D (6 bases). The CDR3 totals 16 residues. Germline V gives CDR1 SEHNR, CDR2 FQNEAQ (reference sequence). Trimming stripped 3 bases from V and 2 bases from J, with 16 bases between. As DNA, the CDR3 is TGTGCCAGCAGCTTTCCCCCTGCGGGACGGCAAGAGACCCAGTACTTC. Protein sequence: CASSFPPAGRQETQYF.